Listed here are 27 T cell receptor beta chains from one sample, sequenced in a study of siplizumab effects on memory and regulatory T cells. Some clones are missing from TCRdb's copy, which holds only in-frame ones; the method was immunoSEQ multiplex PCR. This table holds around 18,000 clones, more than 35% found once. Antigens of these TCRs are unknown. The cells of the mixed lymphocyte reaction underwent an approximately six-day coculture at 37°C. The source material was CFSE-low (dividing) CD4+ T cells sorted from an allogeneic mixed lymphocyte reaction. Source of these receptors: a human donor in good health; the cells came from an allogeneic mixed lymphocyte reaction.

The chain uses TRBV5-4 and TRBJ2-3, with D unclear. The germline gives CDR1 SGHNT, CDR2 YYREEE (reference sequence). The V and J ends lost 4 bases and 5 bases respectively, with 14 bases between them. The CDR3 extends over 14 amino acids. The chain's CDR3 is CASSQEKVGDTQYF. The CDR3 DNA reads as TGTGCCAGCAGCCAAGAAAAGGTAGGAGATACGCAGTATTTT.

The chain uses TRBV4-3 and TRBJ1-5; the match to TRBD1 covers 8 bases. J gave up 9 bases and V 1 base, and 5 bases lay outside the gene matches. CDR1 is LGHNA and CDR2 is YSLEER in the germline V gene. The CDR3 has 14 amino acids. This chain's CDR3 is CASSQAGGAWPQHF. Here the CDR3 DNA reads TGCGCCAGCAGCCAAGCAGGGGGCGCATGGCCCCAGCATTTT.

CDR3 in amino acids: CASSLSGSSGNTIYF. CDR3 sequence (DNA): TGTGCCAGCAGTTTGAGCGGAAGCTCTGGAAACACCATATATTTT. The chain joins TRBV28 to TRBJ1-3; D gene uncertain. Germline CDR1 and CDR2: MDHEN and SYDVKM. Trimming removed 3 bases at V and 0 bases at J, with 9 bases between. The CDR3 spans 15 residues.

In its sample, this clone ranks as medium-sized. The chain recombines TRBV10-3 with TRBJ2-7, with D perhaps TRBD1 (5 bases). The V gene's germline CDR1 is ENHRY and CDR2 SYGVKD. The germline V and J ends were trimmed by 8 bases and 4 bases, with 9 bases remaining between them. CDR3 length: 11 amino acids. The CDR3, as DNA: TGTGCCATCGGAAAGGGGTACGAGCAGTACTTC. Its protein product is CAIGKGYEQYF.

The chain is built from TRBV2 and TRBJ2-5; D tentatively fits TRBD1 or TRBD2 (5 bases each). Germline CDR1 and CDR2: SNHLY and FYNNEI. V dropped 1 base and J dropped 5 bases, with 11 bases sitting between them. The CDR3 has 14 amino acids. CDR3 DNA sequence: TGTGCCAGCAGTGAAGTACAGTGGGGGGAGACCCAGTACTTC. The encoded protein is CASSEVQWGETQYF.

V is TRBV28 and J is TRBJ1-2; unclear D gene. Trimming cost V 7 bases and J 0 bases, with 6 bases left between them. The CDR3 sequence is 12 residues long. Germline V gene sequence: CDR1 MDHEN, CDR2 SYDVKM. As DNA, the CDR3 is TGTGCCAGCACCGGGACTAACTATGGCTACACCTTC. Translated: CASTGTNYGYTF.

The rearrangement joins TRBV5-6 to TRBJ2-7, with TRBD1 identical over 8 bases. This CDR3 is 14 amino acids long. J was trimmed by 5 bases and V by 4 bases; bases with no gene match: 8. Germline values: CDR1 SGHDT, CDR2 YYEEEE. As DNA, the CDR3 is TGTGCCAGCAGCCTCCCGACAGGGGTCCACGAGCAGTACTTC. Amino acid sequence: CASSLPTGVHEQYF.

The chain uses TRBV5-1 and TRBJ2-3, with D possibly TRBD2 on 6 matching bases. The CDR3 is 15 amino acids. CDR1 and CDR2 (germline): SGHRS, YFSETQ. With 4 bases removed from V and 5 bases from J, the gap between germline ends came to 17 bases. CDR3 coding DNA: TGCGCCAGCAGCCTCGGGAGCCCCGCGGGAGATACGCAGTATTTT. Its translation: CASSLGSPAGDTQYF.

This clone is judged medium-sized. This chain uses TRBV6-5 with TRBJ1-2; 7 bases are shared with TRBD1. Losses at the gene ends were 7 bases for V and 7 bases for J; bases not matched to a gene: 15. Germline V gene sequence: CDR1 MNHEY, CDR2 SVGAGI. This CDR3 has 15 residues. The CDR3 DNA reads TGTGCCAGCACTCCCTTCCAGGGGGTAGGTGGTGGCTACACCTTC. Its protein product is CASTPFQGVGGGYTF.

The rearrangement uses TRBV18 and TRBJ2-1; 10 nucleotides match TRBD2. J lost 6 bases, V lost 2 bases, and 4 bases had no gene match. The CDR3 has 15 residues. Per the germline V gene, CDR1 is KGHSH and CDR2 is LQKENI. CDR3 sequence (DNA): TGTGCCAGCTCACCATCTAGCGGGGGACTCAATGAGCAGTTCTTC. It is translated as CASSPSSGGLNEQFF.

This clone was picked up a small number of times. The chain employs TRBV5-1 and TRBJ1-1; D is perhaps TRBD1 (6 bases). Trimming removed 3 bases from V and 2 bases from J, with 14 bases in between. This CDR3 is built from 15 residues. Germline V lookup: CDR1 SGHRS, CDR2 YFSETQ. The chain's CDR3 is CASSSGQLINTEAFF. The CDR3 DNA reads as TGCGCCAGCAGCTCGGGACAACTAATCAACACTGAAGCTTTCTTT.

V and J are TRBV7-5 and TRBJ2-3. TRBV7-5 is assigned pseudogene status. This CDR3 region has 15 residues. The CDR3 sequence is CVRSFQGRGTDTQYF. The CDR3 DNA is TGTGTCAGAAGCTTTCAGGGACGGGGCACAGATACGCAGTATTTT.

The CDR3 spells CASNERGTGNTIYF. The CDR3 bases are TGTGCCAGCAACGAACGGGGTACTGGAAACACCATATATTTT. This chain links TRBV7-9 with TRBJ1-3; D is uncertain. In germline, CDR1 is SEHNR, CDR2 FQNEAQ (reference sequence). CDR3 length: 14 residues. V shed 7 bases and J shed 2 bases, with 12 bases lying between them.

This clone was seen more than once but under ten times. The CDR3, as DNA: TGTGCCAGCAGTGAATGGACTAGAACCCAAGAGACCCAGTACTTC. Translating it yields CASSEWTRTQETQYF. This rearrangement joins TRBV25-1 to TRBJ2-5; 7 bases fit TRBD2. The J segment lost 1 base and the V segment lost 1 base, leaving 3 bases of the junction unmatched. Germline V gene sequence: CDR1 MGHDK, CDR2 SYGVNS. CDR3 length: 15 residues.

On this clone itself: This sample also contains other DNA sequences that code for the same CDR3. The chain links TRBV2 to TRBJ2-1; D may be TRBD2 (6 bases). CDR3 size: 16 residues. Trimming shortened V by 7 bases and J by 7 bases, and 23 bases separated the two germline ends. Germline lookup yields CDR1 SNHLY and CDR2 FYNNEI. CDR3 protein: CASNWGSGGAGNEQFF. The CDR3, as DNA: TGTGCCAGCAATTGGGGCTCGGGCGGGGCGGGGAATGAGCAGTTCTTC. Complete variable domain (other parts from reference TRBV2 and TRBJ2-1): EPEVTQTPSHQVTQMGQEVILRCVPISNHLYFYWYRQILGQKVEFLVSFYNNEISEKSEIFDDQFSVERPDGSNFTLKIRSTKLEDSAMYFCASNWGSGGAGNEQFFGPGTRLTVL.

The V and J genes are TRBV30 and TRBJ1-4, with D possibly matching TRBD1 (6 bases). This CDR3 is 13 amino acids long. The germline V and J ends were trimmed by 1 base and 5 bases, with 8 bases remaining between them. Germline loops: CDR1 GTSNPN, CDR2 SVGIG (reference sequence). CDR3 protein: CAWSGRGNEKLFF. For the CDR3, the DNA is TGTGCCTGGAGTGGCAGGGGAAATGAAAAACTGTTTTTT.

In the case of this clone: At one boundary the junction diverges from the germline segment, which might be a read error. The genes are TRBV6-5 and TRBJ2-7; possible D gene TRBD2, 5 bases. CDR1 MNHEY and CDR2 SVGAGI come from the germline V gene. This CDR3 is built from 12 residues. CDR3 sequence reads: CAISTGIYEQYF. CDR3 nucleotides: TGTGCCATCAGTACCGGGATCTACGAGCAGTACTTC.

The rearrangement joins TRBV1 to TRBJ1-1; the table gives TRBD1 as D, unverified against the DNA. TRBV1 is marked as a pseudogene. This CDR3 spans 11 amino acids. The CDR3 protein is CTSSQHREAFF. CDR3 coding DNA: TGCACCAGCAGCCAGCACAGGGAAGCTTTCTTT.

This rearrangement joins TRBV18 to TRBJ2-5; D remains unclear. There are 12 residues in the CDR3. Germline V gene lookup returns CDR1 KGHSH and CDR2 LQKENI. The V gene lost 2 bases and the J gene lost 2 bases, with 3 bases spanning the gap. The CDR3 region is CASSPSQETQYF. The DNA of the CDR3 is TGTGCCAGCTCACCAAGTCAAGAGACCCAGTACTTC.

The chain links TRBV11-3 to TRBJ2-2; TRBD1 agrees at 9 bases. The CDR3 sequence is 16 residues long. Trimming removed 3 bases from V and 4 bases from J; junction bases left unmatched: 6. In germline, CDR1 is SGHNT, CDR2 YENEEA. The CDR3: CASSFTGGASTGELFF. Here the CDR3 DNA reads TGTGCCAGCAGCTTTACAGGGGGCGCCAGCACCGGGGAGCTGTTTTTT.

The chain links TRBV29-1 to TRBJ2-3; D not certain. This CDR3 has 12 residues. The V gene lost 0 bases and the J gene lost 0 bases, with 1 base spanning the gap. The germline V gene encodes CDR1 SQVTM and CDR2 ANQGSEA. The CDR3 DNA sequence: TGCAGCGTTGAAGATAGCACAGATACGCAGTATTTT. Translation: CSVEDSTDTQYF.

This clone occurred a few times. This chain connects TRBV7-3 to TRBJ1-1, with no clear D. The CDR3 is made up of 13 amino acids. Germline CDR1 is SGHTA and CDR2 is FQGTGA. Trimming removed 5 bases from V and 0 bases from J, with 7 bases in between. This CDR3 reads CASSPRVNTEAFF. DNA for the CDR3: TGTGCCAGCAGCCCGAGGGTGAACACTGAAGCTTTCTTT.

J is TRBJ2-1 and V is TRBV5-4; TRBD2 matches at 13 bases. Trimming at V came to 4 bases and at J to 7 bases, leaving 11 bases not matched to a gene. From germline, CDR1 is SGHNT and CDR2 YYREEE (reference sequence). CDR3 length: 17 amino acids. The DNA of the CDR3 is TGTGCCAGCAGCCGCAGCCTACTAGCGGGGGGGCTGAATGAGCAGTTCTTC. Its translation is CASSRSLLAGGLNEQFF.

The table lists this clone with a count of one. This chain uses TRBV5-1 with TRBJ2-7, with D tentatively TRBD2 (6 bases). Between the trimmed V and J ends, which lost 4 bases and 6 bases, there was a span of 17 bases. The CDR3 sequence is 14 residues long. From germline, CDR1 is SGHRS and CDR2 YFSETQ. The CDR3 region is CASSLEGWGFEQYF. The CDR3 bases are TGCGCCAGCAGCCTGGAGGGATGGGGGTTCGAGCAGTACTTC. Combining the CDR3 with reference TRBV5-1 and TRBJ2-7 gives the whole variable domain KAGVTQTPRYLIKTRGQQVTLSCSPISGHRSVSWYQQTPGQGLQFLFEYFSETQRNKGNFPGRFSGRQFSNSRSEMNVSTLELGDSALYLCASSLEGWGFEQYFGPGTRLTVT.

This clone was seen a handful of times. The chain has TRBV4-2 and TRBJ2-5, with D maybe TRBD1 (6 bases). Germline-derived CDR1 and CDR2 are LGHNA and YNFKEQ. The CDR3 totals 15 residues. V lost 1 base, J lost 5 bases, and 14 bases lay in between. CDR3 bases: TGTGCCAGCAGCCAAGGGGGGCTAGGAGACGAGACCCAGTACTTC. Residues: CASSQGGLGDETQYF.

In its sample, this clone was seen a few times. This sequence joins TRBV18 and TRBJ1-5, with D uncertain. This CDR3 spans 13 amino acids. Per the germline V gene, CDR1 is KGHSH and CDR2 is LQKENI. V was pared by 2 bases and J by 7 bases, with 9 bases between. The CDR3 coding sequence is TGTGCCAGCTCACCAACCCTAGGACAGCCCCAGCATTTT. Protein product: CASSPTLGQPQHF.

The chain links TRBV6-4 to TRBJ1-1; 8 bases match TRBD1. Germline CDR1 and CDR2: MRHNA and SNTAGT. The CDR3 runs 14 residues. Germline trimming cut 5 bases from V and 1 base from J; bases unmatched to any gene: 3. The CDR3 bases are TGTGCCAGCAGTATGGGACAGGCGAACACTGAAGCTTTCTTT. This gives the protein CASSMGQANTEAFF.